A single sample gave rise to the 12 T cell receptor beta chains below, sequenced in a study of a mutant IDH1 vaccine in newly diagnosed glioma. These TCRs are of unknown antigen specificity. This sample's time point: week 23, last vaccination. Every vaccine dose comprised 300 ug of mutant IDH1 20-mer peptide plus topical imiquimod. TCRdb's copy holds only in-frame clones and misses some; the assay was immunoSEQ multiplex PCR. The sample has under 45,000 clones; about three quarters are singletons. Sequencing used PBMCs, obtained from a glioma patient whose treatment included an IDH1 peptide vaccine. The origin of the receptors is a man between 45 and 60 years old with glioma.

The chain links TRBV28 to TRBJ2-3; TRBD2 might be the D (7 bases). Trimming removed 2 bases at V and 10 bases at J, with 19 bases between. This CDR3 has 15 residues. Germline CDR1 MDHEN, CDR2 SYDVKM. The CDR3 nucleotides are TGTGCCAGCAGTTTAATTGGGCGGGGGCCCCTGGCGCAGTATTTT. Translated, it gives CASSLIGRGPLAQYF.

This chain uses TRBV20-1 with TRBJ2-1, with 7 bases that match TRBD2. The CDR3 length is 11 residues. CDR1 is DFQATT, CDR2 SNEGSKA, per germline (reference sequence). V trimming: 5 bases; J trimming: 8 bases; junction bases outside the gene matches: 3. CDR3 protein: CSAGGGYEQFF. The CDR3, as DNA: TGCAGTGCTGGGGGGGGTTATGAGCAGTTCTTC.

As for this clone: This sample includes further DNA sequences coding for the same CDR3. This chain uses TRBV10-3 with TRBJ1-6, with D maybe TRBD1 (6 bases). The CDR3 runs to 14 residues. Germline CDR1 reads ENHRY; CDR2 reads SYGVKD. Trimming pared 2 bases from V and 7 bases from J, leaving 9 bases between. CDR3 nucleotides: TGTGCCATCAGTGAGAGGCAGGGGAATTCACCCCTCCACTTT. The encoded protein is CAISERQGNSPLHF.

The chain has TRBV27 and TRBJ2-3, with D perhaps assigned TRBD1 or TRBD2 (5 bases each). This CDR3 region has 15 residues. The V gene's germline CDR1 is MNHEY and CDR2 SMNVEV (reference sequence). Deletions cut 3 bases from V and 3 bases from J, with 13 bases between. The CDR3 nucleotides read TGTGCCAGCAGTTTTCTGACGGGGCGGACAGATACGCAGTATTTT. It encodes CASSFLTGRTDTQYF.

The chain uses TRBV6-1 and TRBJ2-7; D ambiguous. V shed 3 bases and J shed 5 bases, with 5 bases lying between them. The germline V gene encodes CDR1 MNHNS and CDR2 SASEGT. CDR3 length: 11 amino acids. The CDR3 DNA is TGTGCCAGCAGTGACGACAACGAGCAGTACTTC. Protein: CASSDDNEQYF.

The rearrangement joins TRBV18 to TRBJ2-3, with D uncertain. The ends were cut back, 3 bases at V and 5 bases at J, with 12 bases in the middle. CDR3 length: 14 amino acids. CDR1 is KGHSH and CDR2 is LQKENI in the germline V gene. DNA for the CDR3: TGTGCCAGCTCACCGAACCATCAAGGAGATACGCAGTATTTT. Encoded protein: CASSPNHQGDTQYF.

The chain is built from TRBV5-4 and TRBJ1-2, with D uncertain. This CDR3 spans 15 amino acids. The germline CDR1 and CDR2 sequences are SGHNT and YYREEE (reference sequence). Between the trimmed V and J ends, which lost 4 bases and 4 bases, there was a span of 17 bases. DNA of the CDR3: TGTGCCAGCAGCCTAGGACGGAGTCAGGCCTATGGCTACACCTTC. This translates into CASSLGRSQAYGYTF. The full variable domain, completed using reference TRBV5-4 and TRBJ1-2, is ETGVTQSPTHLIKTRGQQVTLRCSSQSGHNTVSWYQQALGQGPQFIFQYYREEENGRGNFPPRFSGLQFPNYSSELNVNALELDDSALYLCASSLGRSQAYGYTFGSGTRLTVV.

This clone has only a few counts. The rearrangement joins TRBV4-2 to TRBJ2-1, with D maybe TRBD2 (5 bases). In germline, CDR1 is LGHNA, CDR2 YNFKEQ. The CDR3 totals 16 residues. V was trimmed by 5 bases and J by 0 bases, leaving 14 bases between them. The CDR3 bases are TGTGCCAGCAGCTTACATGAGGGCAGCTCCTACAATGAGCAGTTCTTC. Its protein is CASSLHEGSSYNEQFF.

The genes are TRBV29-1 and TRBJ2-2; D is undetermined. The CDR3 covers 14 residues. Germline assignment: CDR1 SQVTM and CDR2 ANQGSEA. With 5 bases removed from V and 5 bases from J, the gap between germline ends came to 15 bases. The CDR3 DNA is TGCAGCGTTTACGAGGATGTGGGAACCGGGGAGCTGTTTTTT. Amino acids: CSVYEDVGTGELFF.

The chain uses TRBV6-6 and TRBJ1-3; D gene unclear. V gave up 4 bases and J gave up 2 bases, with 15 bases separating them. The CDR3 runs 16 residues. CDR1 and CDR2 from the germline V gene are MNHNY and SVGAGI (reference sequence). The CDR3, as DNA: TGTGCCAGCAGTTCGGGTCTCGGGAGGGCTGGAAACACCATATATTTT. It codes for CASSSGLGRAGNTIYF.

This chain joins TRBV5-4 and TRBJ2-7, with 9 bases identical to TRBD1. This CDR3 is 15 amino acids long. V shed 4 bases, J shed 6 bases, and the junction held 11 bases outside the gene matches. Germline CDR1 is SGHNT and CDR2 is YYREEE (reference sequence). Here the CDR3 reads CASSLSGQGRAEQYF. For the CDR3, the DNA is TGTGCCAGCAGCCTGTCGGGACAGGGAAGGGCCGAGCAGTACTTC.

V usage is TRBV6-1 and J usage is TRBJ2-3, with D possibly matching TRBD2 (6 bases). The CDR3 is made up of 15 amino acids. Deletions cut 8 bases from V and 0 bases from J, with 15 bases between. From germline, CDR1 is MNHNS and CDR2 SASEGT. CDR3 sequence (DNA): TGTGCCAGCGCTGCTGCGGGGCTGAGCACAGATACGCAGTATTTT. Amino acids: CASAAAGLSTDTQYF.